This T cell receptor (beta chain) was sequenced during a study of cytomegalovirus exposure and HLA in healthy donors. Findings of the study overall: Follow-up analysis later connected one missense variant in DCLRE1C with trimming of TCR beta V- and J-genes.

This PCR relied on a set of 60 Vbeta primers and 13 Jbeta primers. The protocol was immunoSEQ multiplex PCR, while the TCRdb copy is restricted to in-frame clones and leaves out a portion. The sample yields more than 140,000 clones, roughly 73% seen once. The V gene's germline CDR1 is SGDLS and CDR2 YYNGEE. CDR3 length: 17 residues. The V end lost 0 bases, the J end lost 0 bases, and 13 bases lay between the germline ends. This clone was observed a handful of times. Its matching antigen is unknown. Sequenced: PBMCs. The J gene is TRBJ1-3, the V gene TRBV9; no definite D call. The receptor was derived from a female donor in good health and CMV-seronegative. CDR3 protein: CASSVDTGFASGNTIYF. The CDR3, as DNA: TGTGCCAGCAGCGTAGATACGGGTTTCGCCTCTGGAAACACCATATATTTT.